This T cell receptor beta chain was sequenced in a study of OX40 agonist ivuxolimab in advanced cancers. The assay was immunoSEQ multiplex PCR, and TCRdb's table has in-frame clones only and misses some. The sample contains about 75,000 clones, around 86% of which appear only once. CDR3 length: 18 amino acids. Germline-derived CDR1 and CDR2 are SGHTA and FQGNSA. Trimming took 1 base from V and 2 from J, leaving 20 bases between them. This clone is termed medium-sized (0.01 to 0.1%). The sequence was collected from an adult with an advanced solid tumor such as melanoma, head and neck, liver or kidney cancer. The sequencing used CD4+ or CD8+ T cells sorted from blood, collected in a trial of the OX40 agonist ivuxolimab. The V call is TRBV7-2, the J call TRBJ1-2; perhaps TRBD1 as D (6 bases). This chain's CDR3 is CASSLDTGSAGVNYGYTF. CDR3 DNA sequence: TGTGCCAGCAGCTTAGATACAGGTTCCGCAGGGGTGAACTATGGCTACACCTTC.